This T cell receptor (beta chain) derives from a study of blood T cell repertoires in COVID-19. Background on the study: PBMCs, B-cell-depleted T cells, or T cells provided the cDNA or gDNA that made up the material.

Participants were aged 18 to 89 years, lived in 25 or so US areas, and enrolled virtually. Cohorts were based on clinical histories the participants reported. This CDR3 contains 15 residues. With 5 bases clipped from V and 7 bases from J, the junction kept 10 bases outside the gene matches. Looked up from germline, CDR1 is GTSNPN and CDR2 is SVGIG (reference sequence). In the original processing: Quantification of nucleated cells was approximated via reference gene primer amplification. The table came from immunoSEQ multiplex PCR; TCRdb's copy has only in-frame clones and leaves some out. The V and J calls and clone size are taken from that table; D and trimming were inferred from the DNA. The sample lists over 300,000 clones, about 85% occurring once.

Sequences were obtained from PBMCs or T cells enriched from blood (not recorded which). The chain couples TRBV30 to TRBJ1-4; 10 bases fit TRBD1. This TCR was recovered from a woman aged 30 to 39 who had recovered from COVID-19. The CDR3 sequence: CAWALGTGVSEKLFF. The DNA for the CDR3 is TGTGCCTGGGCCTTGGGGACAGGGGTTAGTGAAAAACTGTTTTTT.